This T cell receptor (beta chain) was profiled in a study of blood T cell repertoires in COVID-19. Study at large: Researchers got acute and convalescent COVID-19 samples from the United States, Italy and Spain.

Clones were read by immunoSEQ multiplex PCR, and TCRdb kept only the in-frame ones, dropping some. The sample carries roughly 190,000 clones, about nine tenths recorded once. The sample comprised peripheral blood. This clonotype was obtained from a man under 40 with acute or convalescent COVID-19.

For the CDR3, the DNA is TGCAGCGGCAACAGGGACGATACTGAAGCTTTCTTT. Translation gives CSGNRDDTEAFF. The chain combines TRBV29-1 with TRBJ1-1; possibly TRBD1 for D (6 bases). V was cut by 7 bases and J by 5 bases, with 14 bases left in between. The CDR3 runs 12 residues. CDR1 SQVTM and CDR2 ANQGSEA come from the germline V gene. Drawing the rest from reference TRBV29-1 and TRBJ1-1, the complete variable domain is SAVISQKPSRDICQRGTSLTIQCQVDSQVTMMFWYRQQPGQSLTLIATANQGSEATYESGFVIDKFPISRPNLTFSTLTVSNMSPEDSSIYLCSGNRDDTEAFFGQGTRLTVV.